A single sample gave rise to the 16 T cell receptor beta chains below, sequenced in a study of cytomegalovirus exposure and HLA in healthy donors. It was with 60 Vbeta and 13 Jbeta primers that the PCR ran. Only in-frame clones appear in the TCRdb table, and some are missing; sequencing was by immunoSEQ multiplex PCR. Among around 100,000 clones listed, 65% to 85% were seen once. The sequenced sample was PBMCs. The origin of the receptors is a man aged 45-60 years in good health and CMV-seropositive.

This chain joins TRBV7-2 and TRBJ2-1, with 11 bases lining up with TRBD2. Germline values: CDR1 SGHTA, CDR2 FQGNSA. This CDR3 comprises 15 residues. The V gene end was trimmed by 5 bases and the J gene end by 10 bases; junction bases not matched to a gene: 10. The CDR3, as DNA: TGTGCCAGCAGCACCCGACTAGCGGGGAGGGAGGAGCAGTTCTTC. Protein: CASSTRLAGREEQFF.

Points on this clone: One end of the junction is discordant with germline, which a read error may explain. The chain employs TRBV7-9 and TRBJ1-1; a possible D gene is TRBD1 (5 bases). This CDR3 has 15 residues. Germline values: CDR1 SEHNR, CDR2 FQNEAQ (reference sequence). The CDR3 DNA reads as TGTTCCAGCAGCTTAGCCAGGGCCCTGGACACTGAAGCTTTCTTT. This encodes CSSSLARALDTEAFF.

CDR3 in amino acids: CASSFWAGGINEQFF. The CDR3 nucleotides are TGTGCCAGCAGCTTCTGGGCGGGAGGGATAAATGAGCAGTTCTTC. The chain is built from TRBV7-3 and TRBJ2-1, with 9 nucleotides matching TRBD2. Per the germline V gene, CDR1 is SGHTA and CDR2 is FQGTGA. This CDR3 spans 15 amino acids. The ends lost 3 bases at V and 7 bases at J; junction bases unmatched: 7.

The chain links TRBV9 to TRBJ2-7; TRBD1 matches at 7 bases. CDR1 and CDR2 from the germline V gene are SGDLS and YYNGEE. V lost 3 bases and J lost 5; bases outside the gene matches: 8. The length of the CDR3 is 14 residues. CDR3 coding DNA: TGTGCCAGCAGCGCTCGACAGGGTTCCAACGAGCAGTACTTC. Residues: CASSARQGSNEQYF.

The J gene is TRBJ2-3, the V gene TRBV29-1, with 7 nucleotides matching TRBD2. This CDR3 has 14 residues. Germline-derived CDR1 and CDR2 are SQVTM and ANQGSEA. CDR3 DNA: TGCAGTTCAGCCGGGGGGAGGGGCACAGATACGCAGTATTTT. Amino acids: CSSAGGRGTDTQYF.

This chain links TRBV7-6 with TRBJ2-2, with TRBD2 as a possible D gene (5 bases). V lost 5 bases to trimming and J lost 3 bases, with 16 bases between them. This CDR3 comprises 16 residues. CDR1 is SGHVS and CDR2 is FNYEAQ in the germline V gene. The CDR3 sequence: CASSPLEAGYTGELFF. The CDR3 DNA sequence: TGTGCCAGCAGCCCGCTGGAGGCGGGTTACACCGGGGAGCTGTTTTTT.

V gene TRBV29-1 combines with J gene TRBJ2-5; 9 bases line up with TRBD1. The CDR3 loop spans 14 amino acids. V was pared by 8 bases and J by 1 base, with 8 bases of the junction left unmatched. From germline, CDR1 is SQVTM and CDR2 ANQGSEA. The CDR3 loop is CSFTRDRVQETQYF. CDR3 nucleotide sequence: TGCAGCTTCACGCGGGACAGGGTCCAAGAGACCCAGTACTTC.

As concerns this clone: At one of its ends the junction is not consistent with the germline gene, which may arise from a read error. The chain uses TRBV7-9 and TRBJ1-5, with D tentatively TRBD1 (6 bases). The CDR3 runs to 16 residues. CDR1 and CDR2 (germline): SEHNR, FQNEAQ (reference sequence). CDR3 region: CSSSVQSGDGNQPQHF. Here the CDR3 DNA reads TGTTCCAGCAGCGTACAATCAGGGGATGGCAATCAGCCCCAGCATTTT.

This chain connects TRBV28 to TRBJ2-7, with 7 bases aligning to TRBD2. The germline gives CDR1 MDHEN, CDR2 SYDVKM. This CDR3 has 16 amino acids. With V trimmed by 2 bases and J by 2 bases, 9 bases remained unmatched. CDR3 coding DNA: TGTGCCAGCAGTTTAAGGGAGGGGCTAAGAACCTACGAGCAGTACTTC. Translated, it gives CASSLREGLRTYEQYF.

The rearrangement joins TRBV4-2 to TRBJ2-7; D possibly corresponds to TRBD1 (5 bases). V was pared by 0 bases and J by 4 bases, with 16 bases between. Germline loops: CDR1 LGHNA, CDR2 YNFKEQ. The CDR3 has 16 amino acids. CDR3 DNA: TGTGCCAGCAGCCAAGAGTTGGGTGGGGCCCTATACGAGCAGTACTTC. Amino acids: CASSQELGGALYEQYF.

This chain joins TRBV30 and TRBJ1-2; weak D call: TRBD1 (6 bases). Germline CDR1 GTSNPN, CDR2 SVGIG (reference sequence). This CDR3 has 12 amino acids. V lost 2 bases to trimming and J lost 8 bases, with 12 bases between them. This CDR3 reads CAWSPGGGGYTF. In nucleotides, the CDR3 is TGTGCCTGGAGTCCTGGGGGGGGCGGCTACACCTTC.

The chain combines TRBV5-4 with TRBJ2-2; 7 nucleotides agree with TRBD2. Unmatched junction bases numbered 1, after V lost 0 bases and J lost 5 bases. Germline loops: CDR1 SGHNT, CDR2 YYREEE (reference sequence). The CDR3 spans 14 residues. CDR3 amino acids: CASSLAGGTGELFF. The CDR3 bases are TGTGCCAGCAGCTTGGCGGGAGGAACCGGGGAGCTGTTTTTT. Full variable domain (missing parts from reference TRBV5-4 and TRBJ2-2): ETGVTQSPTHLIKTRGQQVTLRCSSQSGHNTVSWYQQALGQGPQFIFQYYREEENGRGNFPPRFSGLQFPNYSSELNVNALELDDSALYLCASSLAGGTGELFFGEGSRLTVL.

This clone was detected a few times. The CDR3 nucleotides are TGTGCCAGCAGTGAAGGATGGACAGGTTACGAGCAGTACTTC. Translation gives CASSEGWTGYEQYF. The V call is TRBV6-1, the J call TRBJ2-7, with 7 bases fitting TRBD1. CDR3 size: 14 residues. The V and J ends lost 1 base and 4 bases, in that order; junction bases with no gene match: 4. Germline loops: CDR1 MNHNS, CDR2 SASEGT.

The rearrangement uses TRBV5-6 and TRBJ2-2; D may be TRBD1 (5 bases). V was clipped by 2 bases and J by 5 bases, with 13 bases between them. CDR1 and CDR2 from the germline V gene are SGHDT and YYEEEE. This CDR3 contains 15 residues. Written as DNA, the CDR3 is TGTGCCAGCAGCTTTGATCCAGGGCTAACCGGGGAGCTGTTTTTT. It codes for CASSFDPGLTGELFF.

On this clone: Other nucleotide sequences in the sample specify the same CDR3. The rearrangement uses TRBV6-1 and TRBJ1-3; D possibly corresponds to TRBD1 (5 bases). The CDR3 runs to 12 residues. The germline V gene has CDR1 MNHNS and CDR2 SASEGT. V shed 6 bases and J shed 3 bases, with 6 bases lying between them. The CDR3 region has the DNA TGTGCCAGCAGGACAGATGGAAACACCATATATTTT. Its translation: CASRTDGNTIYF.

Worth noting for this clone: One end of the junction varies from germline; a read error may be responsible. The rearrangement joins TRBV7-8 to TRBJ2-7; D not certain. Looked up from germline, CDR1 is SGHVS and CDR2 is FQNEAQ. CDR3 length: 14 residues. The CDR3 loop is CASRLAHTTYEQYF. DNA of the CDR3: TGTGCCAGCAGGTTAGCACACACAACCTACGAGCAGTACTTC.